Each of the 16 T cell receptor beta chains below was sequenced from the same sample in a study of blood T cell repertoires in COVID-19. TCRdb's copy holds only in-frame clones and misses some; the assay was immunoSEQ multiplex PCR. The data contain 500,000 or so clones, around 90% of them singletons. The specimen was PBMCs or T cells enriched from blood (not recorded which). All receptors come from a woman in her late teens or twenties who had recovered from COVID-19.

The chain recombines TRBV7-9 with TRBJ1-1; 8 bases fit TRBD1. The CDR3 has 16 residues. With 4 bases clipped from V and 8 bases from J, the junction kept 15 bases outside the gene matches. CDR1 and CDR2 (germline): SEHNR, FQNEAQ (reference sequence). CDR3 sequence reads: CASSSNRGVFSEEAFF. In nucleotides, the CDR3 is TGTGCCAGCAGCTCAAACAGGGGGGTTTTTTCAGAGGAAGCTTTCTTT.

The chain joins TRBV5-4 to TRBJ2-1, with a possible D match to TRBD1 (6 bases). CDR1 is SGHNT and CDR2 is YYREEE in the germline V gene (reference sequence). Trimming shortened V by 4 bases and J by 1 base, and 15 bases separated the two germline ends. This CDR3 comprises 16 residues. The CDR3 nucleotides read TGTGCCAGCAGCGATGGGGGACACCTGTCCTACAATGAGCAGTTCTTC. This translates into CASSDGGHLSYNEQFF.

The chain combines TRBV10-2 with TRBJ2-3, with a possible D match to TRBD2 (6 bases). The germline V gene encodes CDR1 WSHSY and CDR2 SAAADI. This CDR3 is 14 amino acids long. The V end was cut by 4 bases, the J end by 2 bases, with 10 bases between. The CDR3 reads CASSGWGVTDTQYF. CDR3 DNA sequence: TGCGCCAGCAGTGGTTGGGGGGTCACAGATACGCAGTATTTT.

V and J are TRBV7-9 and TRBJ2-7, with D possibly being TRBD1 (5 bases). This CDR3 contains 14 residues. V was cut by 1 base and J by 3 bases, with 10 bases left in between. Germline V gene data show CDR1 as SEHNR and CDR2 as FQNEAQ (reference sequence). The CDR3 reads CASSLGDSFYEQYF. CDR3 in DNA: TGTGCCAGCAGCTTAGGTGACAGCTTCTACGAGCAGTACTTC.

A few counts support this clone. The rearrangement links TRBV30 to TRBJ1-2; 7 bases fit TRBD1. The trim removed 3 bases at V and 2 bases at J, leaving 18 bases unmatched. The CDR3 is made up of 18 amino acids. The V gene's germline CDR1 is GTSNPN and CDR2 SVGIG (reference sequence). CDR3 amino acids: CAWSQGAYRTGLNYGYTF. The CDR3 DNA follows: TGTGCCTGGAGCCAGGGAGCGTATCGGACAGGTTTAAACTATGGCTACACCTTC.

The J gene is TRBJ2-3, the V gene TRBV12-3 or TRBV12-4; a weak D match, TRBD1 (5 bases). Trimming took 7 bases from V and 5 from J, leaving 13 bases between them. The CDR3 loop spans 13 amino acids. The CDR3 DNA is TGTGCCAGCACCCCCCGAAGGGGAGATACGCAGTATTTT. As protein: CASTPRRGDTQYF.

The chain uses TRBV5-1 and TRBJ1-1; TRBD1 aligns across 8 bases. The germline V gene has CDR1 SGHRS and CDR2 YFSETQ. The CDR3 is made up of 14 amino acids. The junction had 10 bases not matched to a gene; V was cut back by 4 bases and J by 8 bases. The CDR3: CASSQSPGQAEAFF. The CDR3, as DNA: TGCGCCAGCAGCCAATCTCCGGGACAGGCAGAAGCTTTCTTT.

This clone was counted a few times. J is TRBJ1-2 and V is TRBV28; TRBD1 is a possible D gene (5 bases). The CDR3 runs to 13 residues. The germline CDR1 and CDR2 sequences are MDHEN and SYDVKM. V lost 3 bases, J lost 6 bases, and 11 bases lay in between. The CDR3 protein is CASSFVTVDGYTF. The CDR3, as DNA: TGTGCCAGCAGTTTCGTGACAGTCGATGGCTACACCTTC.

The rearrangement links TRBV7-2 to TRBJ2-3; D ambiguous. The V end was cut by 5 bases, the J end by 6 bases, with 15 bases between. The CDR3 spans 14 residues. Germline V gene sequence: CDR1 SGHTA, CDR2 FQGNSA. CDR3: CASSQSVEEDTQYF. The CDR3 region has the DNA TGTGCCAGCAGCCAGTCGGTCGAGGAGGATACGCAGTATTTT.

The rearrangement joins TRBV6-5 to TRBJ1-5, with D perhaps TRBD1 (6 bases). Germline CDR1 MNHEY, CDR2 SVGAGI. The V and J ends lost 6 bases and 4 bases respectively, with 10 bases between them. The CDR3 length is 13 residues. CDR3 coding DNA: TGTGCCAGCAGGAGGGACATGAATCAGCCCCAGCATTTT. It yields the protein CASRRDMNQPQHF.

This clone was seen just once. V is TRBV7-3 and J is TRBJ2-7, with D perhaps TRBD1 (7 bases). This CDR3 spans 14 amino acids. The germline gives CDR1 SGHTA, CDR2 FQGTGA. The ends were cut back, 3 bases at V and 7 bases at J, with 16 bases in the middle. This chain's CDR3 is CASSFGQVAGEQYF. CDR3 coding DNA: TGTGCCAGCAGCTTCGGACAGGTTGCGGGAGAGCAGTACTTC.

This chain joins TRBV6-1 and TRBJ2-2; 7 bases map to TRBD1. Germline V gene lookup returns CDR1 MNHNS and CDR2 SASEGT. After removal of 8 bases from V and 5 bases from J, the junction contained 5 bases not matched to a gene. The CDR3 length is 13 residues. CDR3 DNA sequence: TGTGCCAGCTACAGGGGTGGGACCGGGGAGCTGTTTTTT. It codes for CASYRGGTGELFF.

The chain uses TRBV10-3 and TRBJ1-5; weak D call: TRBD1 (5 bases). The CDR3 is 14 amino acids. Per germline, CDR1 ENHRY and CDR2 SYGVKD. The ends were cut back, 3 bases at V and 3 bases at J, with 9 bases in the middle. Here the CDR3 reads CAISDSGFNQPQHF. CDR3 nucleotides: TGTGCCATCAGTGACTCAGGGTTCAATCAGCCCCAGCATTTT.

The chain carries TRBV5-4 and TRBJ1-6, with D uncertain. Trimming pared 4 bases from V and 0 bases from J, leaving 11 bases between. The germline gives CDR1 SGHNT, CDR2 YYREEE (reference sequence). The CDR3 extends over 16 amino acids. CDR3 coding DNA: TGTGCCAGCAGCCCAGGTCCAAGCTCCTATAATTCACCCCTCCACTTT. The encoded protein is CASSPGPSSYNSPLHF.

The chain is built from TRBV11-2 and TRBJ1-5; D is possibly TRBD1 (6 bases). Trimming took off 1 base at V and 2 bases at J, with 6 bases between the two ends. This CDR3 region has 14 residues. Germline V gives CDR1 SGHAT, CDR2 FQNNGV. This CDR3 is CASSLAGGNQPQHF. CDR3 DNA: TGTGCCAGCAGCTTAGCAGGGGGCAATCAGCCCCAGCATTTT.

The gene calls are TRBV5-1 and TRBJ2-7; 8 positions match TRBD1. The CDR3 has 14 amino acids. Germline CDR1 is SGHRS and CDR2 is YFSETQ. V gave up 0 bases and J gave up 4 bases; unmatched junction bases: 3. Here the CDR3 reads CASSLGNRGYEQYF. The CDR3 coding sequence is TGCGCCAGCAGCTTGGGTAACAGGGGGTACGAGCAGTACTTC.